The 8 T cell receptor beta chains presented below share a single source sample, sequenced in a study of shared clonotypes between healthy human individuals. Sequencing was performed with immunoSEQ multiplex PCR; in TCRdb, only in-frame clones are kept and a portion is missing. The sample carries some 1,400,000 clones, roughly 96% recorded once. Sequencing was carried out using naive CD4+ T cells sorted from blood. Stated subset: CD45RA+ positively selected. Receptors were obtained from a man aged 30 to 39 in good health.

With regard to this clone: Within the sample, other DNA sequences also encode this same CDR3. The V gene is TRBV6-5, the J gene TRBJ2-7; 8 bases line up with TRBD2. Unmatched junction bases numbered 10, after V lost 6 bases and J lost 6 bases. Germline CDR1 and CDR2: MNHEY and SVGAGI. This CDR3 spans 14 amino acids. The CDR3 sequence: CASSNPGGGPEQYF. The CDR3 DNA reads TGTGCCAGCAGCAACCCCGGGGGGGGGCCCGAGCAGTACTTC.

This rearrangement joins TRBV28 to TRBJ1-1; D perhaps matches TRBD1 (5 bases). The germline V gene encodes CDR1 MDHEN and CDR2 SYDVKM. The V gene lost 5 bases and the J gene lost 2 bases, with 12 bases spanning the gap. This CDR3 has 14 amino acids. The CDR3 sequence is CASSIPTVNTEAFF. The CDR3 nucleotides are TGTGCCAGCAGTATACCGACAGTTAACACTGAAGCTTTCTTT.

J is TRBJ1-2 and V is TRBV27; 8 nucleotides line up with TRBD1. After removal of 4 bases from V and 3 bases from J, the junction contained 16 bases not matched to a gene. The germline CDR1 and CDR2 sequences are MNHEY and SMNVEV (reference sequence). The CDR3 contains 18 residues. The CDR3 loop is CASSWYAGTGLVDYGYTF. The DNA of the CDR3 is TGTGCCAGCAGTTGGTACGCCGGGACAGGTCTCGTTGACTATGGCTACACCTTC.

Note on this clone: This sample includes further DNA sequences coding for the same CDR3. This chain connects TRBV29-1 to TRBJ1-5; possible D gene TRBD1, 6 bases. This CDR3 comprises 13 residues. Trimming pared 4 bases from V and 4 bases from J, leaving 11 bases between. From germline, CDR1 is SQVTM and CDR2 ANQGSEA. The CDR3 reads CSVGGGTNQPQHF. CDR3 in DNA: TGCAGCGTTGGAGGGGGGACTAATCAGCCCCAGCATTTT.

The chain recombines TRBV18 with TRBJ2-3, with TRBD2 identical over 7 bases. In germline, CDR1 is KGHSH, CDR2 LQKENI. The J segment lost 4 bases and the V segment lost 3 bases, leaving 7 bases of the junction unmatched. The CDR3 runs 15 residues. The CDR3 bases are TGTGCCAGCTCACCCGGACTAGGATGGTCAGATACGCAGTATTTT. Translation gives CASSPGLGWSDTQYF.

V usage is TRBV4-3 and J usage is TRBJ2-5; D is ambiguous. CDR1 and CDR2 (germline): LGHNA, YSLEER. The CDR3 totals 13 residues. Trimming removed 1 base at V and 4 bases at J, with 7 bases between. The CDR3 here is CASSQGGVETQYF. DNA of the CDR3: TGCGCCAGCAGCCAAGGGGGTGTAGAGACCCAGTACTTC.

Only one count was recorded for this clone. The same CDR3 also results from other DNA sequences found in this sample. This chain uses TRBV18 with TRBJ2-5; no clear D. Germline CDR1 is KGHSH and CDR2 is LQKENI. The germline V and J ends were trimmed by 3 bases and 2 bases, with 4 bases remaining between them. The CDR3 length is 12 residues. The CDR3 spells CASSPAQETQYF. In nucleotides, the CDR3 is TGTGCCAGCTCACCGGCACAAGAGACCCAGTACTTC.

This clone has only one observation. This chain uses TRBV18 with TRBJ2-7; 7 bases map to TRBD1. V trimming: 2 bases; J trimming: 3 bases; junction bases outside the gene matches: 10. The CDR3 contains 16 residues. Germline-derived CDR1 and CDR2 are KGHSH and LQKENI. CDR3 DNA sequence: TGTGCCAGCTCACCAGGGGCCGAGACAGGGTACTACGAGCAGTACTTC. It is translated as CASSPGAETGYYEQYF. The variable domain in full, with the rest retrieved from reference TRBV18 and TRBJ2-7, is NAGVMQNPRHLVRRRGQEARLRCSPMKGHSHVYWYRQLPEEGLKFMVYLQKENIIDESGMPKERFSAEFPKEGPSILRIQQVVRGDSAAYFCASSPGAETGYYEQYFGPGTRLTVT.